The 25 T cell receptor beta chains given below trace back to one sample, sequenced in a study of blood T cell repertoires in COVID-19. Some clones are missing from TCRdb's copy, which holds only in-frame ones; the method was immunoSEQ multiplex PCR. The table lists more than 70,000 clones, roughly 84% of them singletons. The sequenced sample was peripheral blood. All receptors derive from a woman over 75 in a cohort sampled during active or convalescent COVID-19.

This CDR3 is CASRRGVNYGYTF. The CDR3 DNA sequence: TGTGCCAGCCGCAGGGGGGTTAACTATGGCTACACCTTC. This chain links TRBV19 with TRBJ1-2; 7 nucleotides agree with TRBD1. V lost 9 bases to trimming and J lost 1 base; unmatched junction nucleotides: 5. This CDR3 has 13 amino acids. Germline-derived CDR1 and CDR2 are LNHDA and SQIVND (reference sequence).

V gene TRBV9 combines with J gene TRBJ1-3, with D perhaps TRBD1 (6 bases). This CDR3 spans 15 amino acids. Trimming took off 5 bases at V and 0 bases at J, with 12 bases between the two ends. Germline values: CDR1 SGDLS, CDR2 YYNGEE. The CDR3, as DNA: TGTGCCAGCAGTCCCAACAGGGTCTCTGGAAACACCATATATTTT. Translation gives CASSPNRVSGNTIYF.

As DNA, the CDR3 is TGTGCCAGCCCCAATGGGAACAGGGGTTACACCTTC. It is translated as CASPNGNRGYTF. The rearrangement links TRBV21-1 to TRBJ1-2; the D call TRBD1 from the table was never checked on the DNA. TRBV21-1 is given as a pseudogene. CDR3 length equals 12 residues.

This clone showed up just once. The chain combines TRBV11-2 with TRBJ2-7, with D possibly matching TRBD2 (6 bases). Germline CDR1 reads SGHAT; CDR2 reads FQNNGV. Trimming cost V 1 base and J 2 bases, with 12 bases left between them. CDR3 length: 15 amino acids. The CDR3 loop reads CASSLAGTGPYEQYF. In DNA, the CDR3 is TGTGCCAGCAGCTTAGCCGGGACTGGGCCCTACGAGCAGTACTTC.

The V call is TRBV30, the J call TRBJ2-7; D may be TRBD2 (5 bases). The germline V gene has CDR1 GTSNPN and CDR2 SVGIG (reference sequence). V was trimmed by 4 bases and J by 9 bases, leaving 22 bases between them. The length of the CDR3 is 14 residues. CDR3 nucleotide sequence: TGTGCCTGGAAAAACCGGGATTCCTCGGGCTCGCAGTACTTC. Translation: CAWKNRDSSGSQYF. Full variable domain (remainder filled in from reference TRBV30 and TRBJ2-7): SQTIHQWPATLVQPVGSPLSLECTVEGTSNPNLYWYRQAAGRGLQLLFYSVGIGQISSEVPQNLSASRPQDRQFILSSKKLLLSDSGFYLCAWKNRDSSGSQYFGPGTRLTVT.

DNA for the CDR3: TGTGCCAGCAGCCAGGCGGGCAGGGGAGTAATAGGCTACACCTTC. Translating gives CASSQAGRGVIGYTF. The rearrangement joins TRBV3-1 (or the pseudogene TRBV3-2) to TRBJ1-2, with D possibly matching TRBD1 (6 bases). Germline V gene data show CDR1 as LGHDT and CDR2 as YNNKEL (reference sequence). The CDR3 is 15 residues long. Trimming stripped 3 bases from V and 8 bases from J, with 19 bases between.

The chain links TRBV7-3 to TRBJ1-2; perhaps TRBD1 as D (5 bases). Germline CDR1 reads SGHTA; CDR2 reads FQGTGA. The length of the CDR3 is 15 residues. V was cut by 1 base and J by 2 bases, with 11 bases left in between. Written as DNA, the CDR3 is TGTGCCAGCAGCTTAAATAGGGGACTGAACTATGGCTACACCTTC. Translating gives CASSLNRGLNYGYTF.

The gene calls are TRBV2 and TRBJ2-1; TRBD2 matches 8 bases. From germline, CDR1 is SNHLY and CDR2 FYNNEI. J lost 1 base, V lost 3 bases, and 2 bases had no gene match. CDR3 length: 15 residues. This CDR3 reads CASSEASGSYNEQFF. The CDR3 region has the DNA TGTGCCAGCAGTGAGGCTAGCGGGTCCTACAATGAGCAGTTCTTC.

The J gene is TRBJ1-1, the V gene TRBV11-2, with D perhaps matching TRBD1 (5 bases). Trimming took 5 bases from V and 0 from J, leaving 13 bases between them. The CDR3 is 15 residues long. Germline loops: CDR1 SGHAT, CDR2 FQNNGV. For the CDR3, the DNA is TGTGCCAGCAGCGTCAGACAGATAATGAACACTGAAGCTTTCTTT. Residues: CASSVRQIMNTEAFF.

This clone was found a few times. The J gene is TRBJ2-5, the V gene TRBV19; 7 bases are shared with TRBD2. The CDR3 contains 14 residues. The germline CDR1 and CDR2 sequences are LNHDA and SQIVND (reference sequence). Trimming removed 4 bases from V and 3 bases from J; junction bases left unmatched: 5. CDR3 in DNA: TGTGCCAGTAGTAGGGGACTACTAAAAGAGACCCAGTACTTC. Its protein product is CASSRGLLKETQYF.

The chain recombines TRBV15 with TRBJ1-6; 8 bases are a match to TRBD1. CDR1 and CDR2 from the germline V gene are LNHNV and YYDKDF (reference sequence). V trimming: 4 bases; J trimming: 9 bases; junction bases outside the gene matches: 5. This CDR3 has 14 amino acids. This chain's CDR3 is CATSNGQGSSPLHF. In DNA form, the CDR3 reads TGTGCCACCAGCAACGGACAGGGCTCTTCACCCCTCCACTTT.

This clone appeared once. The chain links TRBV28 to TRBJ1-6; 9 positions agree with TRBD1. This CDR3 comprises 14 residues. J was trimmed by 10 bases and V by 6 bases; bases with no gene match: 7. CDR1 is MDHEN and CDR2 is SYDVKM in the germline V gene. CDR3 DNA sequence: TGTGCCAGCAGAACCGGGACAGGGCGATCACCCCTCCACTTT. It encodes CASRTGTGRSPLHF.

The chain recombines TRBV24-1 with TRBJ1-5, with D tentatively TRBD1 (6 bases). Trimming removed 2 bases at V and 4 bases at J, with 14 bases between. Germline V gene data show CDR1 as KGHDR and CDR2 as SFDVKD. This CDR3 region has 16 residues. This CDR3 is CATSDSRRQGNQPQHF. The DNA for the CDR3 is TGTGCCACCAGTGATTCCCGGCGGCAGGGGAATCAGCCCCAGCATTTT.

This CDR3 is CSASRARVGWQPQHF. The CDR3 DNA sequence: TGCAGTGCTAGTAGAGCCAGGGTAGGTTGGCAGCCCCAGCATTTT. The chain joins TRBV20-1 to TRBJ1-5; a possible D gene is TRBD1 (5 bases). The CDR3 contains 15 residues. With 3 bases removed from V and 7 bases from J, the gap between germline ends came to 19 bases. CDR1 is DFQATT, CDR2 SNEGSKA, per germline (reference sequence).

V and J are TRBV6-5 and TRBJ2-1; 7 nucleotides line up with TRBD2. The V and J ends lost 6 bases and 12 bases, in that order; junction bases with no gene match: 14. Germline-derived CDR1 and CDR2 are MNHEY and SVGAGI. The CDR3 has 14 amino acids. CDR3: CASSPGAGVLSQFF. The CDR3 DNA is TGTGCCAGCAGCCCCGGGGCGGGAGTGCTTTCGCAGTTCTTC.

This clone has more than one count but fewer than ten. V and J are TRBV5-1 and TRBJ2-7; TRBD1 aligns across 10 bases. Germline V gives CDR1 SGHRS, CDR2 YFSETQ. The V segment lost 4 bases and the J segment 4 bases; nucleotides outside the gene matches: 5. The CDR3 consists of 14 residues. The CDR3 nucleotides are TGCGCCAGCAGCAAGGGACAGGGGCTTTACGAGCAGTACTTC. Translating gives CASSKGQGLYEQYF.

V gene TRBV5-1 combines with J gene TRBJ1-2; D might be TRBD1 (5 bases). Looked up from germline, CDR1 is SGHRS and CDR2 is YFSETQ. The length of the CDR3 is 13 residues. Trimming cost V 2 bases and J 6 bases, with 11 bases left between them. CDR3 sequence (DNA): TGCGCCAGCAGCTTACCGGAGGGGAATGGCTACACCTTC. It encodes CASSLPEGNGYTF.

The V call is TRBV20-1, the J call TRBJ2-3, with D possibly matching TRBD2 (5 bases). The germline gives CDR1 DFQATT, CDR2 SNEGSKA (reference sequence). V gave up 3 bases and J gave up 1 base, with 11 bases separating them. CDR3 length: 14 residues. The CDR3 sequence: CSASAGVGTDTQYF. The CDR3 nucleotides are TGCAGTGCTAGTGCCGGGGTCGGCACAGATACGCAGTATTTT.

J is TRBJ1-6 and V is TRBV7-8; a possible D gene is TRBD1 (6 bases). This CDR3 region has 18 residues. V gave up 1 base and J gave up 6 bases, with 19 bases separating them. CDR1 is SGHVS, CDR2 FQNEAQ, per germline. CDR3 coding DNA: TGTGCCAGCAGCTTAGACATAGGGGGTCTTATTGCTAATTCACCCCTCCACTTT. This translates into CASSLDIGGLIANSPLHF.

The chain has TRBV7-3 and TRBJ2-1; a possible D gene is TRBD1 (6 bases). The germline V gene encodes CDR1 SGHTA and CDR2 FQGTGA. Trimming cost V 2 bases and J 11 bases, with 13 bases left between them. CDR3 length: 13 residues. This chain's CDR3 is CASSLGAGAKQFF. The CDR3 DNA is TGTGCCAGCAGCTTAGGCGCAGGGGCCAAGCAGTTCTTC.

The V and J genes are TRBV11-2 and TRBJ1-2; the D gene is possibly TRBD1 (5 bases). Germline V gene sequence: CDR1 SGHAT, CDR2 FQNNGV. V was pared by 2 bases and J by 2 bases, with 12 bases between. The CDR3 has 15 residues. CDR3 sequence: CASSLRFGGNYGYTF. CDR3 coding DNA: TGTGCCAGCAGCTTAAGATTCGGGGGAAACTATGGCTACACCTTC. Combining the CDR3 with reference TRBV11-2 and TRBJ1-2 gives the whole variable domain EAGVAQSPRYKIIEKRQSVAFWCNPISGHATLYWYQQILGQGPKLLIQFQNNGVVDDSQLPKDRFSAERLKGVDSTLKIQPAKLEDSAVYLCASSLRFGGNYGYTFGSGTRLTVV.

The CDR3 DNA follows: TGTGCCAGCAGTTTATTACAGGGCGGGGGGGCTGAAGCTTTCTTT. It specifies CASSLLQGGGAEAFF. V is TRBV27 and J is TRBJ1-1, with D perhaps matching TRBD1 (6 bases). The CDR3 sequence is 15 residues long. The germline V gene encodes CDR1 MNHEY and CDR2 SMNVEV (reference sequence). V lost 1 base and J lost 6, with 15 bases in between.

This clone has a single count. The chain combines TRBV6-5 with TRBJ1-2; no firm D call. Germline V CDR1 and CDR2: MNHEY, SVGAGI. V was pared by 4 bases and J by 7 bases, with 10 bases between. CDR3 length: 12 residues. The CDR3 coding sequence is TGTGCCAGCAGTTCCGGGGTAGGTGGCTACACCTTC. Protein sequence: CASSSGVGGYTF.

The chain employs TRBV2 and TRBJ2-5; 7 positions match TRBD2. From germline, CDR1 is SNHLY and CDR2 FYNNEI. The ends lost 7 bases at V and 2 bases at J; junction bases unmatched: 4. CDR3 length: 13 residues. This CDR3 is CASTSGNQETQYF. The CDR3 DNA is TGTGCCAGCACGAGCGGGAATCAAGAGACCCAGTACTTC. Filled out from reference TRBV2 and TRBJ2-5, the complete variable domain reads EPEVTQTPSHQVTQMGQEVILRCVPISNHLYFYWYRQILGQKVEFLVSFYNNEISEKSEIFDDQFSVERPDGSNFTLKIRSTKLEDSAMYFCASTSGNQETQYFGPGTRLLVL.

The gene calls are TRBV19 and TRBJ1-1, with 7 bases matching TRBD1. CDR1 and CDR2 (germline): LNHDA, SQIVND (reference sequence). This CDR3 region has 14 residues. V trimming: 6 bases; J trimming: 3 bases; junction bases outside the gene matches: 7. The CDR3 coding sequence is TGTGCCAGTAGCGCCTGGACAGGCCACACTGAAGCTTTCTTT. Residues: CASSAWTGHTEAFF.